This TCR beta chain was captured by sequencing in a study of shared clonotypes between healthy human individuals. Cells designated naive CD8 were CD45RO-negative and were positively selected for CCR7, with terminally differentiated effector memory CD45RA+ cells excluded. HIV-negative, healthy adults without recent acute infections or vaccinations were the donors. Germline CDR1 and CDR2: MNHEY and SMNVEV (reference sequence). V was cut by 5 bases and J by 2 bases, with 16 bases left in between. The CDR3 covers 15 residues. Using immunoSEQ multiplex PCR, the repertoire was profiled, and TCRdb retains in-frame clones only, with some absent. Among fewer than 850,000 clones listed, about 96% were seen once. A remark on this clone: The antigen is unknown.

Regarding the study as a whole: Roughly 5% was the fraction of naive CD4 clonotypes found shared across a handful of donors.

Input material: naive CD8+ T cells sorted from blood. The receptor was isolated from a man younger than 45 in good health. This rearrangement joins TRBV27 to TRBJ2-7, with D possibly being TRBD1 (5 bases). CDR3 protein: CASSLFWGPPYEQYF. The CDR3 DNA is TGTGCCAGCAGTCTTTTCTGGGGCCCTCCCTACGAGCAGTACTTC.